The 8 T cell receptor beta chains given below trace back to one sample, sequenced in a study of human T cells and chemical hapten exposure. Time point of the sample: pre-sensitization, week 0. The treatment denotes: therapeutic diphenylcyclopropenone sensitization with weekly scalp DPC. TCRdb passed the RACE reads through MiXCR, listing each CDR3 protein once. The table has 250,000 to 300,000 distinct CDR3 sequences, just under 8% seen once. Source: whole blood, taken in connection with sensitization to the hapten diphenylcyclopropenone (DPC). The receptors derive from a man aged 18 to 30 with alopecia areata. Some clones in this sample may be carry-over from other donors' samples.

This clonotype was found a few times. The CDR3 loop reads CASSPPAKLTGLGVAYEQYF. The CDR3 DNA sequence: TGTGCCAGCAGCCCACCTGCCAAACTCACAGGGCTGGGGGTTGCGTACGAGCAGTACTTC. V and J are TRBV7-9 and TRBJ2-7, with D possibly matching TRBD1 (6 bases). The CDR3 has 20 amino acids. The V gene's germline CDR1 is SEHNR and CDR2 FQNEAQ (reference sequence). Trimming removed 5 bases at V and 4 bases at J, with 33 bases between.

The DNA of the CDR3 is TGTGCCAGCAGTGAATCTCAGGGGCCCACTGAAGCTTTCTTT. Protein product: CASSESQGPTEAFF. The V and J genes are TRBV25-1 and TRBJ1-1; possibly TRBD1 for D (6 bases). CDR1 MGHDK and CDR2 SYGVNS come from the germline V gene. The CDR3 covers 14 residues. The V end lost 1 base, the J end lost 4 bases, and 10 bases lay between the germline ends.

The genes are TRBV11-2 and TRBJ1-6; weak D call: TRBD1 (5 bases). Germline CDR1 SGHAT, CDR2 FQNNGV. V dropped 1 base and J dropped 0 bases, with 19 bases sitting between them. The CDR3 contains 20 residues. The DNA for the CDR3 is TGTGCCAGCAGCTTAGTACCGTTGGGGCAGGGATACTCCTATAATTCACCCCTCCACTTT. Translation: CASSLVPLGQGYSYNSPLHF.

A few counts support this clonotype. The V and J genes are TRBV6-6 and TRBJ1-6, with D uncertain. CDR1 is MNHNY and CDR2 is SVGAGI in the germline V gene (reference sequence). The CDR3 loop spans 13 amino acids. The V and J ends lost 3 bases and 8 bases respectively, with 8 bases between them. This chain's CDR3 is CASSYGVDSPLHF. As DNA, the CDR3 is TGTGCCAGCAGTTATGGGGTGGATTCACCCCTCCACTTT.

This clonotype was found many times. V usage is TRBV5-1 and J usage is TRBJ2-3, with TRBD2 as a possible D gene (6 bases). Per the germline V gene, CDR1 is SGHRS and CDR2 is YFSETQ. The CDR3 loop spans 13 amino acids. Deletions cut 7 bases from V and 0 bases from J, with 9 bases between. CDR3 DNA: TGCGCCAGCTCGGGACTCAGCACAGATACGCAGTATTTT. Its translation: CASSGLSTDTQYF. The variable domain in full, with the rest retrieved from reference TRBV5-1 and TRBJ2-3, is KAGVTQTPRYLIKTRGQQVTLSCSPISGHRSVSWYQQTPGQGLQFLFEYFSETQRNKGNFPGRFSGRQFSNSRSEMNVSTLELGDSALYLCASSGLSTDTQYFGPGTRLTVL.

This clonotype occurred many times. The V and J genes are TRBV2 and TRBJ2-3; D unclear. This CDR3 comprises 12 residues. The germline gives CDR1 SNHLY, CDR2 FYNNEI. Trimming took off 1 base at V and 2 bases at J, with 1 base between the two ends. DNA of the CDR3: TGTGCCAGCAGTGAAGACACAGATACGCAGTATTTT. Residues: CASSEDTDTQYF.

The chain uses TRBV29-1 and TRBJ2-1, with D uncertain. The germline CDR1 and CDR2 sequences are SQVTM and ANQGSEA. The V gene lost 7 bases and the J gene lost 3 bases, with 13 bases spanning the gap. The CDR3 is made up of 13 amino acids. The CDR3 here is CSAILEHYNEQFF. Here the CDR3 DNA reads TGCAGCGCGATCCTAGAGCACTACAATGAGCAGTTCTTC.

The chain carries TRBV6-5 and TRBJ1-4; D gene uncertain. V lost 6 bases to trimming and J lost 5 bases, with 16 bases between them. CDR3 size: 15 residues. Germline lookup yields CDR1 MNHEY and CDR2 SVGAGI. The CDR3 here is CASRKGLVSNEKLFF. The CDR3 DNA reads TGTGCCAGCAGAAAGGGATTAGTTTCAAATGAAAAACTGTTTTTT.